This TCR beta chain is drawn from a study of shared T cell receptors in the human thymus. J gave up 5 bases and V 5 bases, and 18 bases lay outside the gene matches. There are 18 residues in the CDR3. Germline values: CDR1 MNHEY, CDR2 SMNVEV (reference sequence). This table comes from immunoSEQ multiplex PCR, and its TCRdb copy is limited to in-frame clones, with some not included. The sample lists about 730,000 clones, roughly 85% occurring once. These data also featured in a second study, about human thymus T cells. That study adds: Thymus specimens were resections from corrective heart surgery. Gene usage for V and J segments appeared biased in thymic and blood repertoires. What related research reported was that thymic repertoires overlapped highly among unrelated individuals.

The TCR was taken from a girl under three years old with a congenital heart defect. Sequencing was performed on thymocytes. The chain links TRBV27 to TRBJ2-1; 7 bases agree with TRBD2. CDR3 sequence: CASSGDLAAGEVDNEQFF. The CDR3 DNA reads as TGTGCCAGCAGTGGGGACCTAGCGGCGGGGGAGGTGGACAATGAGCAGTTCTTC.